This record concerns one T cell receptor beta chain sequence. The sample is drawn from a study of blood T cell repertoires in COVID-19. Looking at the study overall: Sites across the United States, Italy and Spain contributed samples from acute and convalescent COVID-19. The cDNA or gDNA used as material had been derived from T cells, B-cell-depleted T cells, or PBMCs.

The CDR3 extends over 15 amino acids. The V end was cut by 6 bases, the J end by 3 bases, with 18 bases between. Germline V gene data show CDR1 as MNHEY and CDR2 as SVGAGI. Assay used: immunoSEQ multiplex PCR; TCRdb lists only in-frame clones, some missing. The sample consists of hundreds of thousands of clones, 80% to 90% of them appearing once. Input material: PBMCs or T cells enriched from blood (not recorded which). The sequence was obtained from a man between 18 and 29 years old who had recovered from COVID-19. The chain links TRBV6-5 to TRBJ2-7; D perhaps matches TRBD2 (5 bases). CDR3 in DNA: TGTGCCAGCAGCTCAGGAACCGCGGGTAGCTACGAGCAGTACTTC. Its protein is CASSSGTAGSYEQYF.